The 16 T cell receptor beta chains in this list originate from one sample, sequenced in a study of blood T cell repertoires in COVID-19. The method was immunoSEQ multiplex PCR; TCRdb's version includes in-frame clones alone and lacks a portion of them. The sample comprises over 100,000 clones, approximately 85% of which are singletons, and roughly 1.4% rests with the top ten. Sequenced input: peripheral blood. These receptor sequences come from a man aged 35-49 years with acute or convalescent COVID-19.

This clone was observed a handful of times. The chain has TRBV7-3 and TRBJ2-5, with D perhaps matching TRBD1 (5 bases). The ends were cut back, 5 bases at V and 2 bases at J, with 9 bases in the middle. Germline-derived CDR1 and CDR2 are SGHTA and FQGTGA. The CDR3 contains 13 residues. CDR3: CASSPGLQETQYF. The CDR3 region has the DNA TGTGCCAGCAGCCCAGGGTTACAAGAGACCCAGTACTTC.

The V and J genes are TRBV7-9 and TRBJ2-1, with 8 bases aligning to TRBD1. The V gene end was trimmed by 5 bases and the J gene end by 3 bases; junction bases not matched to a gene: 12. The CDR3 length is 17 residues. Germline CDR1 reads SEHNR; CDR2 reads FQNEAQ (reference sequence). The CDR3 nucleotides are TGTGCCAGCAGCCTGGACAGGGCGTCGGGGGTCTACAATGAGCAGTTCTTC. Its translation: CASSLDRASGVYNEQFF.

The chain employs TRBV19 and TRBJ1-2; D is unresolved. This CDR3 is built from 16 residues. The germline V gene has CDR1 LNHDA and CDR2 SQIVND (reference sequence). Trimming shortened V by 4 bases and J by 0 bases, and 15 bases separated the two germline ends. CDR3 sequence: CASSTHPQSTNYGYTF. CDR3 in DNA: TGTGCCAGTAGTACTCACCCGCAGTCCACTAACTATGGCTACACCTTC. Together with reference TRBV19 and TRBJ1-2, the CDR3 gives the full variable domain: DGGITQSPKYLFRKEGQNVTLSCEQNLNHDAMYWYRQDPGQGLRLIYYSQIVNDFQKGDIAEGYSVSREKKESFPLTVTSAQKNPTAFYLCASSTHPQSTNYGYTFGSGTRLTVV.

The chain couples TRBV4-1 to TRBJ2-1, with D hard to call. The CDR3 is 13 amino acids. Trimming removed 4 bases from V and 7 bases from J, with 11 bases in between. Germline CDR1 and CDR2: MGHRA and YSYEKL. CDR3 region: CASSRSLDNEQFF. The CDR3 nucleotides read TGCGCCAGCAGCCGCTCGCTAGATAATGAGCAGTTCTTC.

The CDR3, as DNA: TGTGCCAGCAGCGTAGGGGACACGATTGGATCACCCCTCCACTTT. Its protein product is CASSVGDTIGSPLHF. The chain employs TRBV9 and TRBJ1-6; D possibly corresponds to TRBD1 (6 bases). This CDR3 is 15 amino acids long. Germline values: CDR1 SGDLS, CDR2 YYNGEE. Deletions cut 0 bases from V and 10 bases from J, with 14 bases between.

The chain employs TRBV24-1 and TRBJ1-2, with unresolved D. Per the germline V gene, CDR1 is KGHDR and CDR2 is SFDVKD. Trimming pared 5 bases from V and 9 bases from J, leaving 12 bases between. CDR3 length equals 12 residues. For the CDR3, the DNA is TGTGCCACCAGTGCCGGCGGTGGTCGCTACACCTTC. Protein sequence: CATSAGGGRYTF.

The V call is TRBV9, the J call TRBJ2-3; 10 nucleotides line up with TRBD2. V trimming: 1 base; J trimming: 2 bases; junction bases outside the gene matches: 4. The germline V gene has CDR1 SGDLS and CDR2 YYNGEE. The CDR3 loop spans 16 amino acids. CDR3 loop: CASSVKSGGATDTQYF. DNA of the CDR3: TGTGCCAGCAGCGTAAAAAGCGGGGGGGCCACAGATACGCAGTATTTT.

In the case of this clone: An end of the junction differs from the germline gene, which may be a read error. J is TRBJ2-3 and V is TRBV7-7; TRBD1 agrees at 7 bases. Germline CDR1 reads SSHAT; CDR2 reads FNYEAQ (reference sequence). This CDR3 region has 15 residues. The CDR3 DNA reads as TGTGCTAGCAGCCCCGGGCAGGGGGGCACAGATACGCAGTATTTT. Translating gives CASSPGQGGTDTQYF.

This clone has a single count. This chain links TRBV5-1 with TRBJ2-7; 8 positions match TRBD2. CDR3 length: 14 residues. V was pared by 0 bases and J by 4 bases, with 3 bases of the junction left unmatched. Germline lookup yields CDR1 SGHRS and CDR2 YFSETQ. As DNA, the CDR3 is TGCGCCAGCAGCTTGGTCGGGGGGGTGTACGAGCAGTACTTC. This encodes CASSLVGGVYEQYF. Full variable domain (outside the CDR3, taken from reference TRBV5-1 and TRBJ2-7): KAGVTQTPRYLIKTRGQQVTLSCSPISGHRSVSWYQQTPGQGLQFLFEYFSETQRNKGNFPGRFSGRQFSNSRSEMNVSTLELGDSALYLCASSLVGGVYEQYFGPGTRLTVT.

The chain has TRBV15 and TRBJ2-7, with TRBD1 matching 11 bases. CDR1 is LNHNV, CDR2 YYDKDF, per germline (reference sequence). The CDR3 is 15 amino acids. After removal of 1 base from V and 4 bases from J, the junction contained 3 bases not matched to a gene. In nucleotides, the CDR3 is TGTGCCACCAGCAGAGGGACAGGGGGCTTGTACGAGCAGTACTTC. Protein product: CATSRGTGGLYEQYF.

V gene TRBV18 combines with J gene TRBJ2-1, with TRBD1 as a possible D gene (6 bases). Looked up from germline, CDR1 is KGHSH and CDR2 is LQKENI. V was cut by 3 bases and J by 4 bases, with 13 bases left in between. The CDR3 length is 15 residues. The CDR3 DNA follows: TGTGCCAGCTCACCTCGGACAGACCGATACAATGAGCAGTTCTTC. Translation: CASSPRTDRYNEQFF.

This clone came up once. CDR3 coding DNA: TGTGCCAGCAGCCTGATAGACTTAAACAATGAGCAGTTCTTC. This codes for CASSLIDLNNEQFF. The chain has TRBV14 and TRBJ2-1; no reliable D call. V lost 4 bases and J 5 bases, leaving 12 bases between the germline ends. Germline-derived CDR1 and CDR2 are SGHDN and FVKESK. The CDR3 totals 14 residues.

The V and J genes are TRBV18 and TRBJ2-4; 9 bases map to TRBD1. After removal of 1 base from V and 5 bases from J, the junction contained 3 bases not matched to a gene. From germline, CDR1 is KGHSH and CDR2 LQKENI. The CDR3 contains 15 residues. The CDR3 nucleotides read TGTGCCAGCTCACCACAACAGGGGGCGGAAAACATTCAGTACTTC. Amino acid sequence: CASSPQQGAENIQYF.

Comment on this clone: Other DNA sequences in this sample translate to the same CDR3. The CDR3: CASSPGQGAYNEQFF. The CDR3 DNA follows: TGCGCCAGCAGCCCCGGACAGGGGGCCTACAATGAGCAGTTCTTC. V is TRBV5-1 and J is TRBJ2-1; TRBD1 aligns across 10 bases. The germline gives CDR1 SGHRS, CDR2 YFSETQ. CDR3 length equals 15 residues. After removal of 4 bases from V and 2 bases from J, the junction contained 3 bases not matched to a gene.

The V and J genes are TRBV2 and TRBJ2-7; TRBD2 aligns across 11 bases. Germline CDR1 reads SNHLY; CDR2 reads FYNNEI. Trimming took 6 bases from V and 7 from J; bases not matched to a gene: 8. The CDR3 runs 14 residues. This CDR3 reads CASSGTSGRIEQYF. The CDR3 DNA reads as TGTGCCAGCAGCGGGACTAGCGGAAGAATAGAGCAGTACTTC.

The chain combines TRBV6-5 with TRBJ1-4; 7 bases align to TRBD1. V lost 6 bases, J lost 3 bases, and 7 bases stayed unmatched. From germline, CDR1 is MNHEY and CDR2 SVGAGI. This CDR3 spans 15 amino acids. The CDR3 DNA reads as TGTGCCAGCAGGACAGGGATGATGGCTAATGAAAAACTGTTTTTT. Translated: CASRTGMMANEKLFF.